The subject of this entry is one T cell receptor (beta chain). The data are from a study of blood T cell repertoires in COVID-19. Sequenced by immunoSEQ multiplex PCR; TCRdb stores in-frame clones only, minus some. In the table there are 45,000 to 70,000 clones, 80% of which are singletons. CDR1 is SEHNR and CDR2 is FQNEAQ in the germline V gene (reference sequence). The V gene end was trimmed by 5 bases and the J gene end by 6 bases; junction bases not matched to a gene: 7. The CDR3 covers 16 residues. This clonotype originated in a man in his sixties with acute or convalescent COVID-19. The chain couples TRBV7-9 to TRBJ2-5, with 15 positions matching TRBD2. Sequenced input: peripheral blood. The CDR3 sequence is CASSPGLAGGRKTQYF. The DNA of the CDR3 is TGTGCCAGCAGCCCAGGACTAGCGGGGGGGCGAAAGACCCAGTACTTC.